The 7 T cell receptor beta chains below come from one sample, sequenced in a study of T and B cells in COVID-19 patients. From blood, roughly 220-550 ng of genomic DNA served as TRB template. TRB rearrangements were amplified by multiplex PCR with BIOMED2 TRB-A/B primers. TCRdb ran MiXCR on the multiplex PCR reads and lists one entry per CDR3 protein. The data show roughly 27,000 distinct CDR3 sequences, about 33% seen once. What was sequenced was blood. These receptors all come from a human donor who had recovered from COVID-19.

This rearrangement joins TRBV6-8 to TRBJ2-7; D is perhaps TRBD2 (5 bases). CDR1 and CDR2 (germline): MNHGY, SAAAGT. The CDR3 sequence is 14 residues long. The V end lost 6 bases, the J end lost 6 bases, and 18 bases lay between the germline ends. This chain's CDR3 is CASSHMIGKGEQYF. The CDR3 bases are TGTGCCAGCAGCCACATGATCGGGAAGGGCGAGCAGTACTTC.

This clonotype is medium-sized in the sample. The CDR3 reads CSADRGGQTQYF. The CDR3 region has the DNA TGCAGCGCGGACAGGGGTGGGCAGACCCAGTACTTC. The genes are TRBV29-1 and TRBJ2-5; 9 bases line up with TRBD1. V lost 7 bases to trimming and J lost 6 bases; unmatched junction nucleotides: 6. Looked up from germline, CDR1 is SQVTM and CDR2 is ANQGSEA. The CDR3 is 12 residues long.

The chain combines TRBV6-5 with TRBJ1-2; no firm D call. The ends were cut back, 2 bases at V and 3 bases at J, with 13 bases in the middle. The CDR3 extends over 15 amino acids. Germline V gene data show CDR1 as MNHEY and CDR2 as SVGAGI. The CDR3, as DNA: TGTGCCAGCAGTTACGAACGTAAAGCTTACTATGGCTACACCTTC. Translating gives CASSYERKAYYGYTF.

This clonotype was seen once. This sequence joins TRBV12-3 or TRBV12-4 and TRBJ1-5, with 8 bases identical to TRBD1. The CDR3 is made up of 15 amino acids. V gave up 4 bases and J gave up 3 bases; unmatched junction bases: 5. The CDR3 DNA sequence: TGTGCCAGCAGTTCGCAGGGGGCACTCAATCAGCCCCAGCATTTT. Residues: CASSSQGALNQPQHF.

This chain connects TRBV6-4 to TRBJ2-2; 10 bases agree with TRBD1. The V gene's germline CDR1 is MRHNA and CDR2 SNTAGT. With 6 bases clipped from V and 7 bases from J, the junction kept 5 bases outside the gene matches. This CDR3 comprises 14 residues. CDR3 DNA: TGTGCCAGCAGGGGGACAGGGGAAGGCGGGGAGCTGTTTTTT. It codes for CASRGTGEGGELFF.

This clonotype has at least ten counts. The chain carries TRBV30 and TRBJ1-2, with TRBD1 matching 8 bases. CDR3 length: 12 amino acids. The V segment lost 2 bases and the J segment 4 bases; nucleotides outside the gene matches: 0. Germline assignment: CDR1 GTSNPN and CDR2 SVGIG (reference sequence). For the CDR3, the DNA is TGTGCCTGGAGTACAGGGGGCTATGGCTACACCTTC. It specifies CAWSTGGYGYTF.

The chain has TRBV6-5 and TRBJ1-1; D is possibly TRBD1 (6 bases). This CDR3 has 12 residues. Between the trimmed V and J ends, which lost 2 bases and 7 bases, there was a span of 8 bases. The germline V gene encodes CDR1 MNHEY and CDR2 SVGAGI. This CDR3 reads CASSYEGGEAFF. In nucleotides, the CDR3 is TGTGCCAGCAGTTACGAGGGGGGTGAAGCTTTCTTT.